This T cell receptor (beta chain) came from a study of blood T cell repertoires in COVID-19 (dated by TCRdb to 2020 to 2022). Turning to the overall study: Samples covering the acute and convalescent phases of COVID-19 were provided by collaborators in the United States, Italy and Spain. The material from the prospective study consisted of cDNA or gDNA derived from T cells, B-cell-depleted T cells, or PBMCs. Deeply sampled blood TCRbeta repertoires from subjects exposed to, actively infected with, or recovered from COVID-19 were included in the dataset. The repertoires were released in a freely available public database meant as a resource for research on the immune response to SARS-CoV-2. Samples came from the ongoing ImmuneRACE study (first 160 participants) plus 1,254 subjects from 6 global collaborators. Nearly every sample came with metadata listing a de-identified subject ID, COVID-19 status, age in years and sex. HLA class I and class II types, where available, came from metadata supplied by the sample provider rather than from assay-based typing.

Concerning this clone: The antigen it binds to is not known. No base qualities exist here, and no much larger clone lies one base off it.

The immunoSEQ Assay, a bias-controlled multiplex PCR, was used to amplify TCRbeta CDR3 regions from genomic DNA. The authors' analysis ran thus. Nucleated cell counts per sample were estimated from amplification of reference gene primers within the assay. To quantify the absolute abundance of each unique TCRbeta CDR3 rearrangement, sequence reads were collapsed and filtered. For each sample, productive Simpson clonality was calculated as the square root of Simpson's diversity index across productive rearrangements. Imported from immuneACCESS, the table was reduced by TCRdb to in-frame sequences with V and J called. These copies leave out some clones; in studies compared against another copy, an unresolved V gene accounts for under half, and the cause of the remainder is not known. The V and J calls and clone size were taken over from that table, and D and trimming were inferred from the DNA. Within this sample are under 300,000 clones, with roughly nine tenths of them counted one time only. About 7% of the sample comes from the top ten.

Between the V and J ends, shortened by 7 bases and 1 base respectively, the junction contains 11 bases. From the cysteine through the phenylalanine, the CDR3 covers 15 amino acids. The DNA shown is the 45-base CDR3, in frame from base 1. CDR1 and CDR2, per the germline V gene (reference sequence), are LNHDA and SQIVND. Results the study describes overall, beyond this receptor: The amount of clinical and demographic metadata varied by source and participant and was provided uncurated.

Another Seattle source contributed samples from volunteer blood donors who had recovered from COVID-19. Collaborating institutions collected whole blood in K2EDTA tubes following their own protocols. For TCRbeta analysis, collaborators shipped samples in one of three forms: frozen whole blood, isolated PBMCs, or DNA extracted from either of those sample types. This TCR was recovered from a man in his fifties or sixties who had recovered from COVID-19. The chain links TRBV19 with TRBJ1-6; the D segment cannot be called with confidence. Sequencing was performed on peripheral blood. The CDR3 here reads CASTPTLSYNSPLHF. The DNA sequence is as follows: TGTGCCAGTACCCCGACACTGTCCTATAATTCACCCCTCCACTTT.